This T cell receptor (beta chain) was captured in a study of T-cell memory formation after mild COVID-19. The wider study: TCR clusters were largely donor specific.

TCRdb fed the 5' RACE reads into MiXCR, producing one record per CDR3 protein. The sample records about half a million distinct CDR3 sequences, around a sixth being singletons. CDR3 length: 15 residues. Germline CDR1 and CDR2: SGHKS and YYEKEE (reference sequence). J was trimmed by 6 bases and V by 3 bases; bases with no gene match: 12. Findings of the study overall: SARS-CoV-2 specificity was not confirmed for second-wave clones peaking on day 37. Pre-infection memory held some responding clones, suggesting pre-existing cross-reactive T cells responded.

In its sample, this clonotype was seen a few times. The antigen is not known. Source material: PBMCs or a T cell subset sorted from them (not recorded which). J is TRBJ2-7 and V is TRBV5-5, with 7 bases aligning to TRBD1. The TCR sequence derives from an adult woman who had mild COVID-19 (a few samples of this study predate the infection). Cell type and time point are not known. Here the CDR3 reads CASSSWTGVVGEQYF. The DNA of the CDR3 is TGTGCCAGCAGCTCGTGGACAGGTGTAGTTGGCGAGCAGTACTTC.